These T cell receptor beta chains were read from a single sample in a study of T cell responses to AZD1222 COVID-19 vaccine. Data came from immunoSEQ multiplex PCR; TCRdb stores just in-frame clones and leaves some out. Among about 130,000 clones, about 90% were seen once, and the ten largest hold over 1.5%. The starting material was peripheral blood, obtained on day 0 of AZD1222 vaccination. These receptors all come from an adult in good health. CDR3s include the opening cysteine and the closing phenylalanine or tryptophan. Fields, in order: CDR3 length, V gene, J gene, clone size, D gene, CDR3 DNA, CDR3 protein. A D gene is named only where the DNA matches it firmly. Size is stated for part of the rows, as once, few or many counts, or as a class when the clone is expanded.

len: 13
v_gene: TRBV19
j_gene: TRBJ1-1
abundance: .
d_gene: TRBD1
CDR3nt: TGTGCCAGTAAGGACAGGGAGAGCACTGAAGCTTTCTTT
CDR3aa: CASKDRESTEAFF

len: 16
v_gene: TRBV4-1
j_gene: TRBJ1-4
abundance: .
d_gene: .
CDR3nt: TGCGCCAGCAGCCAAGATGAACGGTCAACTAATGAAAAACTGTTTTTT
CDR3aa: CASSQDERSTNEKLFF

len: 14
v_gene: TRBV5-1
j_gene: TRBJ1-1
abundance: .
d_gene: .
CDR3nt: TGCGCCAGCAGCTTAGGGACGGGAAACACTGAAGCTTTCTTT
CDR3aa: CASSLGTGNTEAFF

len: 15
v_gene: TRBV5-1
j_gene: TRBJ1-5
abundance: .
d_gene: TRBD1
CDR3nt: TGCGCCAGCAGCTTGGAGGGGACAGGCAATCAGCCCCAGCATTTT
CDR3aa: CASSLEGTGNQPQHF

len: 16
v_gene: TRBV5-1
j_gene: TRBJ2-1
abundance: .
d_gene: TRBD2
CDR3nt: TGCGCCAGCAGTCAAGCAGCGGGAGTTAGTAACAATGAGCAGTTCTTC
CDR3aa: CASSQAAGVSNNEQFF

len: 16
v_gene: TRBV7-8
j_gene: TRBJ2-7
abundance: .
d_gene: .
CDR3nt: TGTGCCAGCAGCTTAGCCCCCCCAGGACTTGACTACGAGCAGTACTTC
CDR3aa: CASSLAPPGLDYEQYF

len: 14
v_gene: TRBV5-1
j_gene: TRBJ1-1
abundance: once
d_gene: TRBD1
CDR3nt: TGCGCCAGCAGCTCCGCAGGGGGCGACACTGAAGCTTTCTTT
CDR3aa: CASSSAGGDTEAFF

len: 15
v_gene: TRBV25-1
j_gene: TRBJ1-6
abundance: .
d_gene: TRBD1
CDR3nt: TGTGCCAGCAGGAGGGGACAGGGGTATAATTCACCCCTCCACTTT
CDR3aa: CASRRGQGYNSPLHF

len: 12
v_gene: TRBV28
j_gene: TRBJ1-5
abundance: .
d_gene: .
CDR3nt: TGTGCCAGCAGTTCCAGAAATCAGCCCCAGCATTTT
CDR3aa: CASSSRNQPQHF

len: 15
v_gene: TRBV7-9
j_gene: TRBJ1-2
abundance: .
d_gene: .
CDR3nt: TGTGCCAGCAGGGGTACTATCCGGGGCCTCGGGGGCTACACCTTC
CDR3aa: CASRGTIRGLGGYTF

len: 14
v_gene: TRBV2
j_gene: TRBJ1-5
abundance: .
d_gene: .
CDR3nt: TGTGCCAGCAGTGCTAATCCAACTAATCAGCCCCAGCATTTT
CDR3aa: CASSANPTNQPQHF

len: 15
v_gene: TRBV7-7
j_gene: TRBJ2-1
abundance: .
d_gene: .
CDR3nt: TGTGCCAGCAGCTCGAATCAGGGGTCCTACAATGAGCAGTTCTTC
CDR3aa: CASSSNQGSYNEQFF

len: 15
v_gene: TRBV5-1
j_gene: TRBJ1-1
abundance: .
d_gene: TRBD1
CDR3nt: TGCGCCAGCAGCTCGACAGGGGGAATGAACACTGAAGCTTTCTTT
CDR3aa: CASSSTGGMNTEAFF

len: 15
v_gene: TRBV15
j_gene: TRBJ1-4
abundance: .
d_gene: TRBD1
CDR3nt: TGTGCCACCAGCAGGTTACAGGGGCCAGGAGAAAAACTGTTTTTT
CDR3aa: CATSRLQGPGEKLFF

len: 16
v_gene: TRBV3-1/TRBV3-2
j_gene: TRBJ1-1
abundance: .
d_gene: TRBD1
CDR3nt: TGTGCCAGCAGCAAGCACAGGGGGAACGTGAACACTGAAGCTTTCTTT
CDR3aa: CASSKHRGNVNTEAFF

len: 13
v_gene: TRBV7-9
j_gene: TRBJ1-3
abundance: .
d_gene: .
CDR3nt: TGTGCCAGCAGCTTAGATACTGGAAACACCATATATTTT
CDR3aa: CASSLDTGNTIYF

len: 15
v_gene: TRBV7-2
j_gene: TRBJ2-2
abundance: .
d_gene: .
CDR3nt: TGTGCCAGCAGCCCGCAGGGAGGAAACACCGGGGAGCTGTTTTTT
CDR3aa: CASSPQGGNTGELFF

len: 14
v_gene: TRBV18
j_gene: TRBJ1-1
abundance: .
d_gene: .
CDR3nt: TGTGCCAGCTCACAGACCGACAGGAACACTGAAGCTTTCTTT
CDR3aa: CASSQTDRNTEAFF

len: 13
v_gene: TRBV6-5
j_gene: TRBJ2-1
abundance: .
d_gene: .
CDR3nt: TGTGCCAGCAGTTACTCCTTTCGGGATGAGCAGTTCTTC
CDR3aa: CASSYSFRDEQFF

len: 14
v_gene: TRBV6-2/TRBV6-3
j_gene: TRBJ1-1
abundance: .
d_gene: .
CDR3nt: TGTGCCAGCAGTTACGAGAGATTGAACACTGAAGCTTTCTTT
CDR3aa: CASSYERLNTEAFF

len: 13
v_gene: TRBV5-1
j_gene: TRBJ2-1
abundance: .
d_gene: TRBD1
CDR3nt: TGCGCCAGCAGCTTGACACTCGGACAGGGAGGGTTCTTC
CDR3aa: CASSLTLGQGGFF

len: 16
v_gene: TRBV6-2/TRBV6-3
j_gene: TRBJ1-3
abundance: .
d_gene: TRBD1
CDR3nt: TGTGCCAGCAGTTACCTTACAGGGGACTCTGGAAACACCATATATTTT
CDR3aa: CASSYLTGDSGNTIYF

len: 14
v_gene: TRBV3-1/TRBV3-2
j_gene: TRBJ1-5
abundance: .
d_gene: TRBD1
CDR3nt: TGTGCCAGCAGCCCGGGACAGGGAAATCAGCCCCAGCATTTT
CDR3aa: CASSPGQGNQPQHF

len: 15
v_gene: TRBV11-2
j_gene: TRBJ2-1
abundance: few
d_gene: TRBD1
CDR3nt: TGTGCCAGCAGCTTAGGTACAGGGGTAGTGGATGAGCAGTTCTTC
CDR3aa: CASSLGTGVVDEQFF

len: 17
v_gene: TRBV14
j_gene: TRBJ2-2
abundance: once
d_gene: .
CDR3nt: TGTGCCAGCAGCCACATCACAAGTTTATCGAACACCGGGGAGCTGTTTTTT
CDR3aa: CASSHITSLSNTGELFF

len: 14
v_gene: TRBV6-5
j_gene: TRBJ1-6
abundance: few
d_gene: TRBD1
CDR3nt: TGTGCCAGCAGGTTGAGACAGGGTAATTCACCCCTCCACTTT
CDR3aa: CASRLRQGNSPLHF

len: 14
v_gene: TRBV28
j_gene: TRBJ1-1
abundance: .
d_gene: TRBD1
CDR3nt: TGTGCCAGCAGCCCGGGACAGGGGGCCACTGAAGCTTTCTTT
CDR3aa: CASSPGQGATEAFF

len: 13
v_gene: TRBV9
j_gene: TRBJ2-3
abundance: .
d_gene: TRBD2
CDR3nt: TGTGCCAGCAGCGTGAGGGACTACGATACGCAGTATTTT
CDR3aa: CASSVRDYDTQYF

len: 20
v_gene: TRBV19
j_gene: TRBJ2-2
abundance: .
d_gene: TRBD2
CDR3nt: TGTGCCAGAAACGGGACGAAACTGATTCGAGCGGGAGGGACCACCGGGGAGCTGTTTTTT
CDR3aa: CARNGTKLIRAGGTTGELFF

len: 13
v_gene: TRBV19
j_gene: TRBJ1-2
abundance: .
d_gene: .
CDR3nt: TGTGCCAGTAGTATGGGAGAGGGACGTGGCTACACCTTC
CDR3aa: CASSMGEGRGYTF

len: 16
v_gene: TRBV14
j_gene: TRBJ2-5
abundance: .
d_gene: TRBD1
CDR3nt: TGTGCCAGCAGCACCAATCCGACAGGGGCGAGGGAGACCCAGTACTTC
CDR3aa: CASSTNPTGARETQYF

len: 12
v_gene: TRBV10-3
j_gene: TRBJ1-1
abundance: .
d_gene: .
CDR3nt: TGCCATAAATCGGGGGGATCACCTGAAGCTTTCTTT
CDR3aa: CHKSGGSPEAFF

len: 11
v_gene: TRBV20-1
j_gene: TRBJ2-3
abundance: .
d_gene: .
CDR3nt: TGCAGTGCTGGCTCCACAGATACGCAGTATTTT
CDR3aa: CSAGSTDTQYF

len: 14
v_gene: TRBV24-1
j_gene: TRBJ1-4
abundance: .
d_gene: .
CDR3nt: TGTGCCACCAGTGTCTCCGCAGGTGAGGAAAAACTGTTTTTT
CDR3aa: CATSVSAGEEKLFF

len: 14
v_gene: TRBV10-2
j_gene: TRBJ1-1
abundance: .
d_gene: .
CDR3nt: TGCGCCAGCAGATTCGACTTGTTGAACACTGAAGCTTTCTTT
CDR3aa: CASRFDLLNTEAFF

len: 14
v_gene: TRBV5-1
j_gene: TRBJ2-7
abundance: .
d_gene: .
CDR3nt: TGCGCCAGCAGCTTTGGGGCCCGCGGCTACGAGCAGTACTTC
CDR3aa: CASSFGARGYEQYF

len: 18
v_gene: TRBV3-1/TRBV3-2
j_gene: TRBJ2-7
abundance: .
d_gene: TRBD2
CDR3nt: TGTGCCAGCAGCCCCTCCCCCAGGAGCGGGAGTGTAAATTTGGAGCAGTACTTC
CDR3aa: CASSPSPRSGSVNLEQYF

len: 16
v_gene: TRBV3-1/TRBV3-2
j_gene: TRBJ1-2
abundance: .
d_gene: .
CDR3nt: TGTGCCAGCAGCCAAGTAGGCAGGGAATCTAGATATGGCTACACCTTC
CDR3aa: CASSQVGRESRYGYTF

len: 17
v_gene: TRBV7-9
j_gene: TRBJ1-4
abundance: .
d_gene: .
CDR3nt: TGTGCCAGCAGCTTGAGCGGGACACCGAGGAACGGCGAAAAACTGTTTTTT
CDR3aa: CASSLSGTPRNGEKLFF

len: 13
v_gene: TRBV11-2
j_gene: TRBJ1-2
abundance: .
d_gene: .
CDR3nt: TGTGCCAGCAGCTTAGGGGGCTTTAATGGCTACACCTTC
CDR3aa: CASSLGGFNGYTF

len: 15
v_gene: TRBV28
j_gene: TRBJ1-5
abundance: few
d_gene: TRBD1
CDR3nt: TGTGCCAGCAGTTGGGGAAACAGGGGCAAGGAGCCCCAGCATTTT
CDR3aa: CASSWGNRGKEPQHF

len: 14
v_gene: TRBV5-1
j_gene: TRBJ1-3
abundance: .
d_gene: .
CDR3nt: TGCGCCACCCGAACAGACCCCTCTGGAAACACCATATATTTT
CDR3aa: CATRTDPSGNTIYF

len: 16
v_gene: TRBV4-3
j_gene: TRBJ1-2
abundance: .
d_gene: TRBD1
CDR3nt: TGCGCCAGCAGCCGGGATACCGGGACAGGGGCTCATGGCTACACCTTC
CDR3aa: CASSRDTGTGAHGYTF

len: 13
v_gene: TRBV7-9
j_gene: TRBJ2-3
abundance: .
d_gene: .
CDR3nt: TGTGCCAGCAGCGCAGGTCAAAGGGATACGCAGTATTTT
CDR3aa: CASSAGQRDTQYF

len: 12
v_gene: TRBV7-8
j_gene: TRBJ1-2
abundance: .
d_gene: .
CDR3nt: TGTGCCAGCAGCCAGGGTGATGGTGGCTACACCTTC
CDR3aa: CASSQGDGGYTF

len: 15
v_gene: TRBV19
j_gene: TRBJ1-2
abundance: .
d_gene: .
CDR3nt: TGTGCCAGTAGTATACCGTTAGGAGGGGGCTATGGCTACACCTTC
CDR3aa: CASSIPLGGGYGYTF

len: 15
v_gene: TRBV4-2
j_gene: TRBJ1-2
abundance: .
d_gene: .
CDR3nt: TGTGCCAGCAGCCCCGGCGTGACGGGGGTCTATGGCTACACCTTC
CDR3aa: CASSPGVTGVYGYTF

len: 13
v_gene: TRBV6-6
j_gene: TRBJ1-1
abundance: once
d_gene: .
CDR3nt: TGTGCCAGCAGTTACGGGAGGGACACTGAAGCTTTCTTT
CDR3aa: CASSYGRDTEAFF

len: 16
v_gene: TRBV7-9
j_gene: TRBJ2-7
abundance: .
d_gene: TRBD2
CDR3nt: TGTGCCAGCAGCTTAGTCAGTACTAGCGGGAGATACGAGCAGTACTTC
CDR3aa: CASSLVSTSGRYEQYF

len: 15
v_gene: TRBV18
j_gene: TRBJ2-7
abundance: .
d_gene: TRBD2
CDR3nt: TGTGCCAGCTCACCACCTAGCGGGGGGGTCTACGAGCAGTACTTC
CDR3aa: CASSPPSGGVYEQYF

len: 16
v_gene: TRBV29-1
j_gene: TRBJ1-4
abundance: .
d_gene: .
CDR3nt: TGCAGCGTTGAAGGAGGGGAGGGGACAACTAATGAAAAACTGTTTTTT
CDR3aa: CSVEGGEGTTNEKLFF

len: 14
v_gene: TRBV5-6
j_gene: TRBJ1-1
abundance: .
d_gene: .
CDR3nt: TGTGCCAGCAGCTTGGGTGGGACCGGGCCTGAAGCTTTCTTT
CDR3aa: CASSLGGTGPEAFF

len: 15
v_gene: TRBV11-2
j_gene: TRBJ1-1
abundance: .
d_gene: .
CDR3nt: TGTGCCAGCAGCTTCCAAGTGGGTCCTTACACTGAAGCTTTCTTT
CDR3aa: CASSFQVGPYTEAFF

len: 12
v_gene: TRBV5-4
j_gene: TRBJ1-1
abundance: .
d_gene: .
CDR3nt: TGTGCCAGCAGCTTGGGGGGAGTTGAAGCTTTCTTT
CDR3aa: CASSLGGVEAFF

len: 16
v_gene: TRBV5-1
j_gene: TRBJ2-1
abundance: .
d_gene: TRBD2
CDR3nt: TGCGCCAGCAGCTTCGAGGCGGGAGGCCCCAGGAATGAGCAGTTCTTC
CDR3aa: CASSFEAGGPRNEQFF

len: 14
v_gene: TRBV7-9
j_gene: TRBJ2-7
abundance: once
d_gene: .
CDR3nt: TGTGCCAGCAGCTTGAGAGACAGAAGCTACGAGCAGTACTTC
CDR3aa: CASSLRDRSYEQYF

len: 15
v_gene: TRBV6-5
j_gene: TRBJ1-1
abundance: .
d_gene: .
CDR3nt: TGTGCCAGCAGCCATCCGGGAGACCGGAACACTGAAGCTTTCTTT
CDR3aa: CASSHPGDRNTEAFF

len: 14
v_gene: TRBV6-1
j_gene: TRBJ1-1
abundance: .
d_gene: .
CDR3nt: TGTGCCAGCAGTGAATCAGGGAACATTATTGAAGCTTTCTTT
CDR3aa: CASSESGNIIEAFF

len: 14
v_gene: TRBV6-6
j_gene: TRBJ1-1
abundance: .
d_gene: .
CDR3nt: TGTGCCAGCAGCGTGGGAGTAATGAACACTGAAGCTTTCTTT
CDR3aa: CASSVGVMNTEAFF

len: 15
v_gene: TRBV5-5
j_gene: TRBJ2-1
abundance: .
d_gene: TRBD1
CDR3nt: TGTGCCAGCAGCTCCGGGACAGGGGATTACAATGAGCAGTTCTTC
CDR3aa: CASSSGTGDYNEQFF